Following are 12 T cell receptor beta chains from one sample sequenced in a study of cytomegalovirus exposure and HLA in healthy donors. The PCR made use of 60 Vbeta and 13 Jbeta primers. Method: immunoSEQ multiplex PCR; TCRdb's copy keeps in-frame clones and lacks some. This sample has under 200,000 clones, with about 75% found just once. Sequenced input: PBMCs. The receptors originated from a male donor in good health and CMV-seropositive.

The chain employs TRBV5-6 and TRBJ2-3; 7 bases map to TRBD1. This CDR3 is 15 amino acids long. The germline V gene encodes CDR1 SGHDT and CDR2 YYEEEE. The ends lost 5 bases at V and 0 bases at J; junction bases unmatched: 6. CDR3 nucleotide sequence: TGTGCCAGCAGTTCTGGACAGGATAGCACAGATACGCAGTATTTT. Its translation: CASSSGQDSTDTQYF.

The CDR3 DNA reads TGTGCCAGCAGCTCCGGGGTAACGCCTGGCTACACCTTC. Translating gives CASSSGVTPGYTF. The chain employs TRBV7-8 and TRBJ1-2; no firm D call. The V gene's germline CDR1 is SGHVS and CDR2 FQNEAQ. Trimming removed 4 bases from V and 7 bases from J, with 13 bases in between. The CDR3 contains 13 residues.

As DNA, the CDR3 is TGCGCCAGCAGCTTGGACAGGGTAATGATCGGGGAGCTGTTTTTT. Protein sequence: CASSLDRVMIGELFF. The chain links TRBV5-1 to TRBJ2-2, with a weak D call TRBD1 (6 bases). V was pared by 0 bases and J by 7 bases, with 13 bases between. Germline V gives CDR1 SGHRS, CDR2 YFSETQ. The CDR3 totals 15 residues.

This chain uses TRBV2 with TRBJ2-3; TRBD2 might be the D (8 bases). The V end was cut by 6 bases, the J end by 4 bases, with 23 bases between. Germline CDR1 SNHLY, CDR2 FYNNEI. The CDR3 consists of 17 residues. The CDR3 region has the DNA TGTGCCAGCAGCGGGACAGCCGGGACTAGAACCGCAGATACGCAGTATTTT. Translated, it gives CASSGTAGTRTADTQYF.

The chain employs TRBV5-6 and TRBJ2-5, with TRBD1 matching over 12 bases. This CDR3 is 15 amino acids long. After removal of 1 base from V and 11 bases from J, the junction contained 9 bases not matched to a gene. The germline gives CDR1 SGHDT, CDR2 YYEEEE. CDR3 loop: CASSLLGQGAREQYF. The CDR3 nucleotides read TGTGCCAGCAGCTTGCTGGGACAGGGGGCGAGGGAGCAGTACTTC.

This chain uses TRBV4-3 with TRBJ2-3; 8 nucleotides match TRBD1. From germline, CDR1 is LGHNA and CDR2 YSLEER. The CDR3 has 15 residues. The junction had 3 bases not matched to a gene; V was cut back by 3 bases and J by 1 base. CDR3 nucleotides: TGCGCCAGCAGCCACGCGGGACAGGGCACAGATACGCAGTATTTT. Its translation: CASSHAGQGTDTQYF.

The V call is TRBV6-6, the J call TRBJ2-3; D not resolved. The CDR3 runs to 16 residues. The germline V gene encodes CDR1 MNHNY and CDR2 SVGAGI (reference sequence). Trimming removed 7 bases from V and 0 bases from J, with 17 bases in between. CDR3: CASKLQGPHSTDTQYF. CDR3 nucleotides: TGTGCCAGCAAACTACAAGGCCCTCACAGCACAGATACGCAGTATTTT.

The gene calls are TRBV2 and TRBJ2-2; 12 bases match TRBD2. Germline loops: CDR1 SNHLY, CDR2 FYNNEI. V lost 5 bases, J lost 0 bases, and 4 bases stayed unmatched. The CDR3 has 17 residues. The CDR3 DNA is TGTGCCAGCAGTCTCCGGACTAGCGGGACGAACACCGGGGAGCTGTTTTTT. It translates to CASSLRTSGTNTGELFF.

The V call is TRBV4-1, the J call TRBJ1-4; a weak D match, TRBD1 (5 bases). The CDR3 loop spans 15 amino acids. Germline-derived CDR1 and CDR2 are MGHRA and YSYEKL. V was pared by 1 base and J by 8 bases, with 14 bases between. The CDR3 sequence is CASSQGQGIEEKLFF. The CDR3 coding sequence is TGCGCCAGCAGCCAAGGGCAGGGTATAGAGGAAAAACTGTTTTTT.

This chain links TRBV27 with TRBJ1-2; D gene uncertain. Germline loops: CDR1 MNHEY, CDR2 SMNVEV (reference sequence). Trimming cost V 5 bases and J 6 bases, with 19 bases left between them. This CDR3 is built from 15 residues. CDR3 sequence: CASSVRRDNQDGYTF. The CDR3 DNA is TGTGCCAGCAGTGTGCGTCGAGACAACCAGGATGGCTACACCTTC.

The rearrangement links TRBV7-2 to TRBJ2-3, with D tentatively TRBD2 (6 bases). V was shortened by 10 bases and J by 0 bases, with 17 bases between the two germline ends. The CDR3 spans 15 residues. Germline V CDR1 and CDR2: SGHTA, FQGNSA. CDR3 loop: CATAAQAGSTDTQYF. The CDR3 DNA follows: TGTGCCACCGCTGCCCAGGCGGGGAGCACAGATACGCAGTATTTT. Variable domain in full (rest from reference TRBV7-2 and TRBJ2-3): GAGVSQSPSNKVTEKGKDVELRCDPISGHTALYWYRQSLGQGLEFLIYFQGNSAPDKSGLPSDRFSAERTGGSVSTLTIQRTQQEDSAVYLCATAAQAGSTDTQYFGPGTRLTVL.

To note about this clone: Without the conserved terminal phenylalanine or tryptophan, this CDR3 likely stems from a read error. The limits of the CDR3 on the DNA are not certain, so only TCRdb's listed CDR3 is given. The rearrangement uses TRBV6-1 and TRBJ2-7; the table gives TRBD1 as D, unverified against the DNA. Termini included, the CDR3 measures 15 amino acids. Germline CDR1 is MNHNS and CDR2 is SASEGT. This CDR3 reads CASSEGLRFDRQSGP.